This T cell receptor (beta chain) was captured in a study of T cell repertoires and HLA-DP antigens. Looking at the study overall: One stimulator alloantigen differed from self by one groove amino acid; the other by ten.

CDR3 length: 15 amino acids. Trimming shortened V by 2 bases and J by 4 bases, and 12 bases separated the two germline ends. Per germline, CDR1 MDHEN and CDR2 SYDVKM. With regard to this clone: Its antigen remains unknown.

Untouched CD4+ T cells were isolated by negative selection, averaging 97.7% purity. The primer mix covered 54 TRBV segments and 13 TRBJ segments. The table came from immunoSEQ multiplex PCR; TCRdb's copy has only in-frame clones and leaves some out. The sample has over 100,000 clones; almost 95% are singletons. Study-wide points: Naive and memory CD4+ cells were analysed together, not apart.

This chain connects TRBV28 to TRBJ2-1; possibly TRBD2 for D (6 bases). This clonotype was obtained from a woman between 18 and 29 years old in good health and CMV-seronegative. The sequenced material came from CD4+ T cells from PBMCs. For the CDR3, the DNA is TGTGCCAGCAGTTTAGGGGCGGGGATTTACAATGAGCAGTTCTTC. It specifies CASSLGAGIYNEQFF.